This T cell receptor beta chain was sequenced in a study of shared clonotypes between healthy human individuals (TCRdb year 2020). Study-level background: The cohort comprised two women and a few men aged 18 to 49 years. For each donor, three plates each were used for CD4 naive and CD4 memory, two plates were used for CD8 naive, and one plate was used for CD8 memory. Different laboratories and diverse techniques were used to prepare libraries and sequence TCR repertoires, to increase sequencing depth and limit assay-specific biases. Leukapheresis yielded between about 0.85 and 10 billion PBMCs per donor. The study deeply sequenced blood TCR repertoires of about five healthy adults to estimate repertoire size and the extent of clonotype sharing between individuals.

Results and caveats for the whole study, not just this receptor: Incomplete sequencing was indicated by rarefaction of sorted-subset datasets, despite the large sequencing depth. Pairwise subsampling led to the expectation that sequencing depth would affect the degree of clonotype sharing among donors. Compared with non-shared clonotypes, clonotypes shared by all four sorted-subset donors had higher generation probabilities. Only blood was sampled, and tissue TCR repertoires likely differ from those in blood. Estimated clonotype richness was generally larger for naive than for memory subsets. When a handful of donors were compared, the shared fraction of clonotypes was roughly 5% for naive CD4, over 3% for naive CD8, roughly 2.3% for memory CD4, and approximately 0.4% for memory CD8. The small number of donors limited the genetic and exposure-history diversity represented.

Using the deep immunoSEQ assay, TCR CDR3 regions were amplified from genomic DNA by multiplex PCR. Genomic DNA extracted from each cell subset was distributed evenly over all wells of several immunoSEQ 96-well plates, and each plate served as one replicate. For sorted subsets, approximately 210 ng of genomic DNA, equivalent to 30,000 or so T cell genomes, went into each replicate PCR. The purified libraries were quantified using a Qubit 3.0 fluorometer, sized with a Bioanalyzer 2100, and then quantified again using the KAPA Library Quantification kit. Each immunoSEQ 96-well plate was sequenced on its own single-read 150-cycle Illumina NextSeq 550 flow cell. As for how the authors treated the data: Because the immunoSEQ output held only junctional sequences and lacked quality scores, the filtering could not match the filtering applied to full-length reads. To assign V/J genes and CDR3, sequences were annotated using PyIR, a Python wrapper for IgBLAST v1.9, with IMGT germline references. Any read was removed if the V/J assignment was weak (E-value above 1e-6), the CDR3 was missing, or the read contained stop codons, out-of-frame junctions, or ambiguous translated residues. V3J clonotypes were defined as sequences sharing the same inferred V gene, J gene, and CDR3 amino acid sequence. The percentage overlap between two repertoires was calculated by dividing the number of shared unique clonotypes by the size of the smaller repertoire. Richness of each repertoire was evaluated using RTK rarefaction, the Chao1 estimator, and Recon v2.1 estimates of unobserved clonotypes. For all TCRbeta clonotypes obtained by the gDNA method from several donors, generation probabilities were computed with OLGA. TCRdb stores this immuneACCESS table with in-frame sequences only. Part of the clones is absent; in the studies checked, under half of the shortfall reflects unresolved V genes, and no reason is known for the rest. V, J and clone size derive from that table, while D and trimming were established from the DNA sequence. Here the sample has roughly 300,000 clones; 73% occur a single time. The top ten constitute more than 9% of the sample.

Donors were healthy HIV-negative adults with no recently reported acute infections or vaccinations. Only Caucasian adults living in Nashville, Tennessee, USA were represented among the donors. Magnetic negative selection was used to enrich CD4+ T cells, after which naive cells were positively selected on CD45RA and the negative fraction became the memory subset. Blood was collected by leukapheresis, and PBMCs were isolated by Ficoll-Histopaque density gradient centrifugation and then cryopreserved in liquid nitrogen vapor phase. Analytical flow cytometry was used to check the purity and quantity of each magnetically sorted T cell population. Each sorted fraction had its genomic DNA isolated and then quantified by UV absorbance on a Nanodrop 2000c. From its cysteine to its phenylalanine, the CDR3 spans 13 amino acids. Just the 39-base CDR3 DNA is kept, in frame starting at base 1. The germline V and J ends show losses of 4 bases and 6 bases respectively, and no gene match explains 7 bases of the junction. The germline V gene (reference sequence) specifies SGHNT as CDR1 and YYREEE as CDR2.

A remark on this clone: It lacks a known antigen. No base quality values were provided; no much bigger clone lies one nucleotide off.

The chain is encoded by TRBV5-4 joined to TRBJ2-7, and 7 junctional nucleotides match TRBD1. This TCR was recovered from a man aged 25-40 years in good health. Source material: memory CD4+ T cells sorted from blood. This specimen's cell subset or site label, interpreted: CD45RA-negative fraction. The sequenced DNA: TGTGCCAGCAGCCCCGGACAGGTTCTCGAGCAGTACTTC. Its product reads: CASSPGQVLEQYF.